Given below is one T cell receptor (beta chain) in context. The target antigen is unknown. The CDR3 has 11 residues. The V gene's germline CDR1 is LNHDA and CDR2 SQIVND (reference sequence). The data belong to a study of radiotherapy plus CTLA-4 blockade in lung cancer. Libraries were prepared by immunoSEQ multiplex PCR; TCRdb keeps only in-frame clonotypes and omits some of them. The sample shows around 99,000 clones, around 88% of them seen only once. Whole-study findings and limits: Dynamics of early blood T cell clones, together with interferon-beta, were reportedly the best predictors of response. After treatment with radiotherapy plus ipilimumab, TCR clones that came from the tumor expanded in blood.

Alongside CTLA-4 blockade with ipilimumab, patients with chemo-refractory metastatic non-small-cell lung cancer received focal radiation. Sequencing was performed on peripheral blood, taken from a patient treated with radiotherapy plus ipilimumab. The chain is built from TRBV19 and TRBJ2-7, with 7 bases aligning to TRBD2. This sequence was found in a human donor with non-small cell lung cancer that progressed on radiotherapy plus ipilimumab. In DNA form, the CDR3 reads TGTTCTAGCGGAAACTCCTACGAGCAGTACTTC. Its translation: CSSGNSYEQYF. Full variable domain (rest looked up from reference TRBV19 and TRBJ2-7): DGGITQSPKYLFRKEGQNVTLSCEQNLNHDAMYWYRQDPGQGLRLIYYSQIVNDFQKGDIAEGYSVSREKKESFPLTVTSAQKNPTAFYLCSSGNSYEQYFGPGTRLTVT.